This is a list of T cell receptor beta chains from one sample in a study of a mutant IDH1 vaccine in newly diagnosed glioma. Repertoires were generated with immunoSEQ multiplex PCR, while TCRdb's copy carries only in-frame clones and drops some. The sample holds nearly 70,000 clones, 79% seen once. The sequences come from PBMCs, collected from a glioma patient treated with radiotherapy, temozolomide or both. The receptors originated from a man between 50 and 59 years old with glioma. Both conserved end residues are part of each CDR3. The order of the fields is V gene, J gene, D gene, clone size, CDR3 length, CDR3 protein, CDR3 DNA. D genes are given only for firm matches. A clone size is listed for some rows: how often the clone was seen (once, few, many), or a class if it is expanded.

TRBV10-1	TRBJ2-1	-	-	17	CASSEKSSAYDSNEQFF	TGCGCCAGCAGTGAAAAGTCTAGCGCCTATGATAGCAATGAGCAGTTCTTC
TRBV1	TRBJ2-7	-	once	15	CTSSPGTGDSYEQYF	TGCACCAGCAGCCCAGGGACAGGGGACTCCTACGAGCAGTACTTC
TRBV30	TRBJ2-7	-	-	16	CAWSPSPGNDSYEQYF	TGTGCCTGGAGCCCGTCCCCGGGGAACGACTCCTACGAGCAGTACTTC
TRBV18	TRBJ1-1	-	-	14	CASSRRDTNTEAFF	TGTGCCAGCTCACGCCGGGACACGAACACTGAAGCTTTCTTT
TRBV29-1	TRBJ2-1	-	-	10	CSVETGEQFF	TGCAGCGTTGAAACGGGTGAGCAGTTCTTC
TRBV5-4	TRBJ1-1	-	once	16	CASSLGARGGNTEAFF	TGTGCCAGCAGCTTGGGGGCCAGGGGAGGGAACACTGAAGCTTTCTTT
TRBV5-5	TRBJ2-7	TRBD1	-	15	CASSLIWDRGVEQYF	TGTGCCAGCAGCTTGATCTGGGACAGAGGCGTCGAGCAGTACTTC
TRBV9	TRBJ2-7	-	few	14	CASSVELSSYEQYF	TGTGCCAGCAGCGTAGAGTTGAGCTCCTACGAGCAGTACTTC
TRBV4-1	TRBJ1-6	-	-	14	CASSQESRVAPLHF	TGCGCCAGCAGCCAAGAGAGTCGGGTGGCACCCCTCCACTTT
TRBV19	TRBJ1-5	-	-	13	CASSISAAGAQHF	TGTGCCAGTAGTATCTCGGCCGCGGGAGCCCAGCATTTT
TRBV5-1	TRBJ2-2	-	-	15	CASSLDVPQHGELFF	TGCGCCAGCAGCTTGGATGTCCCGCAACACGGGGAGCTGTTTTTT
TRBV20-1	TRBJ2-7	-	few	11	CSARAGYEQYF	TGCAGTGCTAGAGCCGGCTACGAGCAGTACTTC
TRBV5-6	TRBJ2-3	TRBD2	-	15	CASSLWAAGADTQYF	TGTGCCAGCAGCTTGTGGGCGGCGGGAGCAGATACGCAGTATTTT
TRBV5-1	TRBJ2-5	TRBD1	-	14	CASSLGTGKETQYF	TGCGCCAGCAGCCTCGGGACAGGGAAAGAGACCCAGTACTTC
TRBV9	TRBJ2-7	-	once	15	CASSVGQGPSYEQYF	TGTGCCAGCAGCGTAGGGCAGGGACCCTCCTACGAGCAGTACTTC
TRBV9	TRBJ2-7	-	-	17	CASSVGGTPTSGAEQYF	TGTGCCAGCAGCGTAGGGGGAACCCCGACGTCGGGGGCGGAGCAGTACTTC